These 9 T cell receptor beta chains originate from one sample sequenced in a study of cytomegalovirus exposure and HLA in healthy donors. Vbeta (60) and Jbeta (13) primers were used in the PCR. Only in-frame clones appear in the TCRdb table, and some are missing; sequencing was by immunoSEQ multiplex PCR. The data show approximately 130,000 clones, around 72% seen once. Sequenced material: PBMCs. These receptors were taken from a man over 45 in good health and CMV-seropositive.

CDR3 sequence (DNA): TGTGCCAGCAGCTCCTCGGGGGGCGGAAACACCATATATTTT. The encoded protein is CASSSSGGGNTIYF. This chain joins TRBV7-2 and TRBJ1-3; TRBD1 is a possible D gene (6 bases). Trimming removed 4 bases at V and 4 bases at J, with 11 bases between. The CDR3 totals 14 residues. Germline lookup yields CDR1 SGHTA and CDR2 FQGNSA.

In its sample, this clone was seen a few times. CDR3 sequence (DNA): TGTGCCAGCAGCCCCCAACAGGCGGGATCTGGAAACACCATATATTTT. Encoded protein: CASSPQQAGSGNTIYF. This chain uses TRBV7-6 with TRBJ1-3; D may be TRBD1 (5 bases). V lost 5 bases, J lost 1 base, and 15 bases lay in between. The CDR3 loop spans 16 amino acids. In germline, CDR1 is SGHVS, CDR2 FNYEAQ.

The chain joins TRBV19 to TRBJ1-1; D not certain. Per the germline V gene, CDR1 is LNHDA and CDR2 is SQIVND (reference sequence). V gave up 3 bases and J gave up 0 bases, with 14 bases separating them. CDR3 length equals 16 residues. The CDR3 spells CASSIGQSIMNTEAFF. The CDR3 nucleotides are TGTGCCAGTAGTATTGGTCAGTCGATTATGAACACTGAAGCTTTCTTT.

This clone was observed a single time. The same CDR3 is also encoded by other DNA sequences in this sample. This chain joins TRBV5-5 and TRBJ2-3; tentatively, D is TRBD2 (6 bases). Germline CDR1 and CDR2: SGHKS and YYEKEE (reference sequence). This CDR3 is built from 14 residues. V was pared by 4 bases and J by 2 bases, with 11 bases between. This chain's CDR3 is CASSLAGYTDTQYF. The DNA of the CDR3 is TGTGCCAGCAGCCTCGCGGGATACACAGATACGCAGTATTTT. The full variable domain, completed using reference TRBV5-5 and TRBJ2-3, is DAGVTQSPTHLIKTRGQQVTLRCSPISGHKSVSWYQQVLGQGPQFIFQYYEKEERGRGNFPDRFSARQFPNYSSELNVNALLLGDSALYLCASSLAGYTDTQYFGPGTRLTVL.

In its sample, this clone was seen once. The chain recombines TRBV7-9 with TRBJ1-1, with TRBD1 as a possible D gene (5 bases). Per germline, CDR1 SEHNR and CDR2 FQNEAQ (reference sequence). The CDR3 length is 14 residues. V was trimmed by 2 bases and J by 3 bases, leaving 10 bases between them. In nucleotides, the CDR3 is TGTGCCAGCAGCTTAATGGGGGGGGACACTGAAGCTTTCTTT. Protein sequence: CASSLMGGDTEAFF.

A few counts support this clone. For the CDR3, the DNA is TGCGCCAGCAGCTTGGATGGCAGCGCTGGAAACACCATATATTTT. It translates to CASSLDGSAGNTIYF. The rearrangement uses TRBV5-1 and TRBJ1-3; D unclear. This CDR3 contains 15 residues. V dropped 0 bases and J dropped 2 bases, with 9 bases sitting between them. Germline CDR1 reads SGHRS; CDR2 reads YFSETQ.

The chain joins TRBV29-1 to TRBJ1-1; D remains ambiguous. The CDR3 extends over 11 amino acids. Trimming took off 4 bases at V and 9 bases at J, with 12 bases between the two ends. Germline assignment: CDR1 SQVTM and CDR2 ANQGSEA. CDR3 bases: TGCAGCGTTGGGGAGGTAGGGAAAGCTTTCTTT. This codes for CSVGEVGKAFF.

CDR3 protein: CASSIGQATYGYTF. The CDR3 region has the DNA TGTGCCAGCAGCATCGGACAGGCAACGTATGGCTACACCTTC. This chain links TRBV5-4 with TRBJ1-2; TRBD1 aligns across 7 bases. CDR1 SGHNT and CDR2 YYREEE come from the germline V gene (reference sequence). Trimming cost V 4 bases and J 5 bases; bases outside gene matches: 8. CDR3 size: 14 residues.

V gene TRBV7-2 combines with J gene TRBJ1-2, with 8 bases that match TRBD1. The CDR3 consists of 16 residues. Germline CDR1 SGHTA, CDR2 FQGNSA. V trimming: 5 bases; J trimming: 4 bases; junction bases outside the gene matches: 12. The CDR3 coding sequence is TGTGCCAGCAGCCCAGGCGGGCAGGGGGCGAGCTATGGCTACACCTTC. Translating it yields CASSPGGQGASYGYTF.